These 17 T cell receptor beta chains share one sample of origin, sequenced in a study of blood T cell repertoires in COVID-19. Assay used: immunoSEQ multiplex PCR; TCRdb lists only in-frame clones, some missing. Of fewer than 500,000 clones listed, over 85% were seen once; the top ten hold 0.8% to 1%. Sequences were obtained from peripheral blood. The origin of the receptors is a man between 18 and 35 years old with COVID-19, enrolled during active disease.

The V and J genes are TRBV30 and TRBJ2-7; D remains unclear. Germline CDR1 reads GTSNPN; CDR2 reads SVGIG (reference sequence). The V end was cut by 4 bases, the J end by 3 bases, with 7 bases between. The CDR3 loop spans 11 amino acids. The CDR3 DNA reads TGTGCCTGGACCCCCGGCTACGAGCAGTACTTC. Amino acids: CAWTPGYEQYF.

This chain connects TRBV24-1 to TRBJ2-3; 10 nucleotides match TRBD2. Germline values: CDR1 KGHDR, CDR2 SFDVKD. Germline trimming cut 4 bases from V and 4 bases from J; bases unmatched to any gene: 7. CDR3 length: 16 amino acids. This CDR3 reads CATSEETSGNADTQYF. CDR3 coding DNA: TGTGCCACCAGTGAAGAAACTAGCGGGAACGCAGATACGCAGTATTTT.

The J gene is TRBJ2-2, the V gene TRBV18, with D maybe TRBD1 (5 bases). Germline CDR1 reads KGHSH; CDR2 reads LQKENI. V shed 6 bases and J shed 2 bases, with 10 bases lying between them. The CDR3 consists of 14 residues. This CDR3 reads CASSRQPNTGELFF. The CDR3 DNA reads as TGTGCCAGCTCGAGACAGCCTAACACCGGGGAGCTGTTTTTT. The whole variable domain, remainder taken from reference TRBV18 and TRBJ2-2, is NAGVMQNPRHLVRRRGQEARLRCSPMKGHSHVYWYRQLPEEGLKFMVYLQKENIIDESGMPKERFSAEFPKEGPSILRIQQVVRGDSAAYFCASSRQPNTGELFFGEGSRLTVL.

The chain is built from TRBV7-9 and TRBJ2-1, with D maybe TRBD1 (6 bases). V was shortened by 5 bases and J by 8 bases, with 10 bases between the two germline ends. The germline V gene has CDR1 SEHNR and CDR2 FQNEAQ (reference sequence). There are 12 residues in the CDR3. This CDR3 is CASSQGWDEQFF. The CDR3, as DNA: TGTGCCAGCAGCCAGGGGTGGGATGAGCAGTTCTTC. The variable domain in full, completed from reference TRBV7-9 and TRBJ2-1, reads DTGVSQNPRHKITKRGQNVTFRCDPISEHNRLYWYRQTLGQGPEFLTYFQNEAQLEKSRLLSDRFSAERPKGSFSTLEIQRTEQGDSAMYLCASSQGWDEQFFGPGTRLTVL.

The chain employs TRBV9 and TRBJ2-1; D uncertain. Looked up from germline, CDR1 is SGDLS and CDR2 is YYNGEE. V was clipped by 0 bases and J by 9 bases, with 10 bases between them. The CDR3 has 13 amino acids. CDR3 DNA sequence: TGTGCCAGCAGCGTAGGAGGCGAGCTTGAGCAGTTCTTC. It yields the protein CASSVGGELEQFF.

The CDR3 DNA follows: TGTGCCAGCTCCCGCGAACTTGGACAGGGATTAGGTGGAGCTTTCTTT. Translated, it gives CASSRELGQGLGGAFF. V usage is TRBV18 and J usage is TRBJ1-1, with TRBD1 matching over 8 bases. The germline gives CDR1 KGHSH, CDR2 LQKENI. This CDR3 is 16 amino acids long. V lost 6 bases, J lost 10 bases, and 19 bases stayed unmatched.

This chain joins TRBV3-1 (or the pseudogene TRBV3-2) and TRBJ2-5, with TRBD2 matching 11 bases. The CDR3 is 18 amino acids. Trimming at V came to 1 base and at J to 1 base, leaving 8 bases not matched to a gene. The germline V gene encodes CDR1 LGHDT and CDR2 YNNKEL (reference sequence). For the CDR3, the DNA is TGTGCCAGCAGCCAAGGAAGTCTAGCGGGGGGACTCCAAGAGACCCAGTACTTC. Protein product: CASSQGSLAGGLQETQYF.

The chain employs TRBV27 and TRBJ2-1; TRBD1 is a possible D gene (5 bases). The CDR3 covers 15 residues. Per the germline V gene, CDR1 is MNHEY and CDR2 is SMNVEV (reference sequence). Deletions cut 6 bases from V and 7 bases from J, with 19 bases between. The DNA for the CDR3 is TGTGCCAGCAGCTCCTGGGGCGGTCTAATTAATGAGCAGTTCTTC. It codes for CASSSWGGLINEQFF.

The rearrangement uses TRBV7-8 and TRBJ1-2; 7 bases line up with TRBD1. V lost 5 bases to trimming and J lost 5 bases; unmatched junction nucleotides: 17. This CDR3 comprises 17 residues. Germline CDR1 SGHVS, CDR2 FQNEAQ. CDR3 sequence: CASSPRLRDREKYGYTF. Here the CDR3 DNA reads TGTGCCAGCAGCCCAAGATTAAGGGACAGAGAGAAGTATGGCTACACCTTC.

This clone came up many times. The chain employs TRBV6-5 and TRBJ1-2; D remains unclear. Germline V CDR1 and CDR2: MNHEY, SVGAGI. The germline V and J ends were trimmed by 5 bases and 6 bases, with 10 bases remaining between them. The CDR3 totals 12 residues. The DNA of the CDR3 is TGTGCCAGCAGTCAACACAATAATGGCTACACCTTC. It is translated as CASSQHNNGYTF.

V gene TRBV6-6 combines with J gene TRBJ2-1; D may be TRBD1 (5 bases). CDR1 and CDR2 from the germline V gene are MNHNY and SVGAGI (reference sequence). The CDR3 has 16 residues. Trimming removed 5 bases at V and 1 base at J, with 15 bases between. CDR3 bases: TGTGCCAGCAGTAGGACATTAGCCCCTTCCTACAATGAGCAGTTCTTC. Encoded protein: CASSRTLAPSYNEQFF.

The DNA of the CDR3 is TGTGCCAGCTCACCGAATGTAAACCAGGGCTATGGCTACACCTTC. Its protein product is CASSPNVNQGYGYTF. The chain has TRBV18 and TRBJ1-2; TRBD1 might be the D (5 bases). Germline CDR1 is KGHSH and CDR2 is LQKENI. This CDR3 has 15 amino acids. Trimming shortened V by 3 bases and J by 4 bases, and 15 bases separated the two germline ends. Complete variable domain (other parts from reference TRBV18 and TRBJ1-2): NAGVMQNPRHLVRRRGQEARLRCSPMKGHSHVYWYRQLPEEGLKFMVYLQKENIIDESGMPKERFSAEFPKEGPSILRIQQVVRGDSAAYFCASSPNVNQGYGYTFGSGTRLTVV.

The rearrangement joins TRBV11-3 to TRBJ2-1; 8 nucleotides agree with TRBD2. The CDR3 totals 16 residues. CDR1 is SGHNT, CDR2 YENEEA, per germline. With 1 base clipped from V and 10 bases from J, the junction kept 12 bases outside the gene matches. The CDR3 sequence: CASSLVEAGDHREQFF. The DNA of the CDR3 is TGTGCCAGCAGCTTAGTCGAAGCGGGAGACCATCGGGAGCAGTTCTTC.

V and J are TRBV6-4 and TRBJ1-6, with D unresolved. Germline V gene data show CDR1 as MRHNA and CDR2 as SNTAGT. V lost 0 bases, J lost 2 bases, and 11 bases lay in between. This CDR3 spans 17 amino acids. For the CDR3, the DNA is TGTGCCAGCAGTGACTCGTATGGGGAGCCCTATAATTCACCCCTCCACTTT. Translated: CASSDSYGEPYNSPLHF.

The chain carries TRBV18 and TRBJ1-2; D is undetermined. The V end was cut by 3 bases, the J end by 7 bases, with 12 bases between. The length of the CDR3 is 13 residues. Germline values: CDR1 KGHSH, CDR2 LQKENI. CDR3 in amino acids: CASSPTPEGGYTF. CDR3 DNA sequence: TGTGCCAGCTCACCTACACCCGAGGGTGGCTACACCTTC.

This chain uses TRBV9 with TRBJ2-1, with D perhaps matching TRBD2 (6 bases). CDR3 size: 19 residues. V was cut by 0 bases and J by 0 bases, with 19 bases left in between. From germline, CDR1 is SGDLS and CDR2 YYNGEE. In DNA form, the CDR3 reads TGTGCCAGCAGCGTAGCCCCCGGGAGAGGGGTAAGCTCCTACAATGAGCAGTTCTTC. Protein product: CASSVAPGRGVSSYNEQFF.

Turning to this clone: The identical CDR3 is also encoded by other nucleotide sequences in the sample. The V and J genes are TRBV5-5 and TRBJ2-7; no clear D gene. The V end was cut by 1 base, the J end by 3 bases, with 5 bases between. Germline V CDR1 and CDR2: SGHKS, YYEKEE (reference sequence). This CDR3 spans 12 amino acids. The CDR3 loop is CASSLQVYEQYF. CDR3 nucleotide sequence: TGTGCCAGCAGCTTGCAGGTCTACGAGCAGTACTTC.